Below, one T cell receptor (beta chain) is given with its context. No antigen is known for it. With V trimmed by 5 bases and J by 7 bases, 5 bases remained unmatched. Germline-derived CDR1 and CDR2 are MNHNS and SASEGT. The CDR3 is made up of 14 amino acids. These data belong to a study of shared clonotypes between healthy human individuals. Findings and caveats of the study: Larger estimated richness was generally seen in naive subsets than in memory subsets.

Sorted subsets were amplified in replicate PCRs using 150 to 250 ng DNA, 25,000 to 30,000 T cell genomes. Clones were sequenced by immunoSEQ multiplex PCR, and TCRdb holds only the in-frame ones, with some missing. The profile covers about 2 million clones, with approximately 95% appearing a single time and approximately 1.2% taken by the ten largest. Naive CD8 populations comprised CD45RO-negative cells positively selected for CCR7, excluding terminally differentiated effector memory CD45RA+ cells. J is TRBJ1-1 and V is TRBV6-1; 12 bases align to TRBD1. This TCR derives from a man aged 18 to 30 in good health. The sequenced sample consisted of naive CD8+ T cells sorted from blood. This CDR3 is CASSWDRGHIEAFF. CDR3 in DNA: TGTGCCAGCAGTTGGGACAGGGGGCATATTGAAGCTTTCTTT.